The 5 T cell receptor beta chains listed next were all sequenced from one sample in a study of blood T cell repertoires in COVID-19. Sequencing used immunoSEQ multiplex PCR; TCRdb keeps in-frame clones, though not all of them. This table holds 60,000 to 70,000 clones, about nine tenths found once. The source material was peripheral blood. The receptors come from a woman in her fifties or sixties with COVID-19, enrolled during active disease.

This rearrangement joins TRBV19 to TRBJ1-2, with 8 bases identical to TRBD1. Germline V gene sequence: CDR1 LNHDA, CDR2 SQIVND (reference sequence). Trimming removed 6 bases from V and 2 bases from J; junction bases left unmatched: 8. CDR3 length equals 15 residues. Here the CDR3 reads CASRLYRGANYGYTF. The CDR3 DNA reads TGTGCCAGTAGGCTCTACAGGGGGGCAAACTATGGCTACACCTTC.

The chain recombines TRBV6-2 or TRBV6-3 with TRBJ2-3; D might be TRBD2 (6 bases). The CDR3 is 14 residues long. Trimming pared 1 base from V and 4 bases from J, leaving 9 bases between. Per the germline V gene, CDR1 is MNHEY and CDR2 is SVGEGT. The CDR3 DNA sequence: TGTGCCAGCAGTTACTATGGGAGGTCAGATACGCAGTATTTT. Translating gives CASSYYGRSDTQYF.

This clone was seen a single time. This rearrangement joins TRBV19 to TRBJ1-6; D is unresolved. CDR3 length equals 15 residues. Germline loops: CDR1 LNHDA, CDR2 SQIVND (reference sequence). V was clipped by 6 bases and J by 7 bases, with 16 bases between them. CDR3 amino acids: CASSNRATGNSPLHF. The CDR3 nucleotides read TGTGCCAGTAGCAATAGGGCCACGGGGAATTCACCCCTCCACTTT.

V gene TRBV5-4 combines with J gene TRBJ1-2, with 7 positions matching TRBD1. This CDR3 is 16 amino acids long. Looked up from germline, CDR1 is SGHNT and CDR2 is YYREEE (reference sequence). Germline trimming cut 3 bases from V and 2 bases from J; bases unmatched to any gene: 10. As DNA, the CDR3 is TGTGCCAGCAGCTCTGGGACAGCCGCTTGGAACTATGGCTACACCTTC. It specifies CASSSGTAAWNYGYTF.

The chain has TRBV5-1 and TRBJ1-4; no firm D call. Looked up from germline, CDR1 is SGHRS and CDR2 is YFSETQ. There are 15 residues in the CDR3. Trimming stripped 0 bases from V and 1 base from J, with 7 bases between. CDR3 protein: CASSLEPVTNEKLFF. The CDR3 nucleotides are TGCGCCAGCAGCTTGGAGCCCGTAACTAATGAAAAACTGTTTTTT. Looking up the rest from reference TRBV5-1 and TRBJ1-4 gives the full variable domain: KAGVTQTPRYLIKTRGQQVTLSCSPISGHRSVSWYQQTPGQGLQFLFEYFSETQRNKGNFPGRFSGRQFSNSRSEMNVSTLELGDSALYLCASSLEPVTNEKLFFGSGTQLSVL.